This T cell receptor beta chain was recorded in a study of human T cells and chemical hapten exposure. The study's findings and limits: Sensitization with DPC brought no change to TCRs above 1 in 1000 in frequency.

The sample's time point: healthy volunteer bleed at 2 weeks. Total RNA was extracted from unfractionated whole blood. CDR1 is LNHDA and CDR2 is SQIVND in the germline V gene (reference sequence). Trimming stripped 1 base from V and 6 bases from J, with 10 bases between. CDR3 length: 14 amino acids. This clonotype has just a few counts. Its antigen remains unidentified. Unique molecular identifiers were attached to individual cDNA molecules during library preparation. Via MiXCR, TCRdb re-called the RACE reads, giving one row per CDR3 protein. The sample lists 100,000 to 150,000 distinct CDR3 sequences; approximately 10% were seen once.

Sequenced: whole blood. The sequence was obtained from a male donor in good health. Some clones in this sample may be carry-over from other donors' samples. This rearrangement joins TRBV19 to TRBJ2-1; a weak D match, TRBD1 (5 bases). CDR3 nucleotide sequence: TGTGCCAGTAGTATAGGGGGCAGTCTCAATGAGCAGTTCTTC. This codes for CASSIGGSLNEQFF.